This is a list of T cell receptor beta chains from one sample in a study of cytomegalovirus exposure and HLA in healthy donors. The protocol was immunoSEQ multiplex PCR, while the TCRdb copy is restricted to in-frame clones and leaves out a portion. The sample holds under 75,000 clones, just over 85% seen once. The specimen sequenced was PBMCs. Every receptor here comes from a woman aged 25 to 39 in good health and CMV-seronegative. Each CDR3 is given with its conserved first and last residue. The D gene is left open where the match is weak. Not every row has a clone size; where given, it reads once, few, many or a size class.

TRBV7-2	-	-	TRBJ2-4	CASSPHSPGSAKNIQYF	TGTGCCAGCAGCCCCCACTCTCCAGGTTCGGCCAAAAACATTCAGTACTTC
TRBV9	TRBD2	-	TRBJ2-1	CASSVAPGRVGSYNEQFF	TGTGCCAGCAGCGTCGCCCCGGGGAGGGTGGGGTCCTACAATGAGCAGTTCTTC
TRBV30	-	-	TRBJ2-7	CAWSLWGTTLKLHEQYF	TGTGCCTGGAGCTTGTGGGGGACAACCCTTAAACTCCACGAGCAGTACTTC
TRBV11-3	TRBD1	-	TRBJ1-4	CASSLGTDSNEKLFF	TGTGCCAGCAGCTTGGGGACAGATTCTAATGAAAAACTGTTTTTT
TRBV6-4	TRBD2	-	TRBJ2-1	CASSDSTSGSVDEQFF	TGTGCCAGCAGTGACTCCACTAGCGGGAGTGTGGATGAGCAGTTCTTC
TRBV30	-	-	TRBJ2-2	CAWIGVTGELFF	TGTGCCTGGATCGGGGTCACCGGGGAGCTGTTTTTT
TRBV15	-	-	TRBJ1-1	CATSNRAMNTEAFF	TGTGCCACCAGCAACAGGGCGATGAACACTGAAGCTTTCTTT
TRBV7-2	-	-	TRBJ2-7	CASSTQSARGSEQYF	TGTGCCAGCAGCACCCAAAGCGCCAGAGGGAGCGAGCAGTACTTC
TRBV21-1	-	-	TRBJ2-7	CASRQTQREQYF	TGTGCCAGCAGACAGACACAACGGGAGCAGTACTTC
TRBV7-2	TRBD2	-	TRBJ2-3	CASSLDRTSVDTQYF	TGTGCCAGCAGCTTAGATAGGACTAGCGTGGATACGCAGTATTTT
TRBV28	TRBD2	once	TRBJ2-1	CASSLPSGPYNEQFF	TGTGCCAGCAGTTTACCTAGCGGGCCCTACAATGAGCAGTTCTTC
TRBV15	TRBD1	-	TRBJ2-7	CATSSWTGVSPSSYEQYF	TGTGCCACCAGCTCCTGGACAGGGGTTTCCCCGAGCTCCTACGAGCAGTACTTC
TRBV18	TRBD1	-	TRBJ1-2	CASSPPGQPNYGYTF	TGTGCCAGCTCACCACCGGGACAGCCTAACTATGGCTACACCTTC
TRBV28	-	once	TRBJ2-1	CASSLEGGNEQFF	TGTGCCAGCAGTTTGGAAGGGGGCAATGAGCAGTTCTTC
TRBV5-1	-	-	TRBJ1-6	CASSLAGNSPLHF	TGCGCCAGCAGCTTGGCGGGAAATTCACCCCTCCACTTT
TRBV5-1	-	-	TRBJ2-7	CASSFGKEQYF	TGCGCCAGCAGCTTCGGGAAGGAGCAGTACTTC
TRBV28	-	few	TRBJ1-4	CAGGRRGEKLFF	TGTGCCGGCGGAAGGCGGGGTGAAAAACTGTTTTTT
TRBV7-3	TRBD1	-	TRBJ2-3	CASSSGQGPDTQYF	TGTGCCAGCAGCTCTGGACAGGGACCAGATACGCAGTATTTT
TRBV20-1	-	once	TRBJ1-1	CSTREETEAFF	TGCAGTACTCGGGAAGAGACTGAAGCTTTCTTT
TRBV13	TRBD1	-	TRBJ2-7	CASSTRQGWAYEQYF	TGTGCCAGCAGCACCCGACAGGGGTGGGCCTACGAGCAGTACTTC
TRBV30	-	once	TRBJ1-3	CAWSPGFGNTIYF	TGTGCCTGGAGTCCAGGGTTTGGAAACACCATATATTTT
TRBV28	TRBD2	-	TRBJ2-5	CASSRTGGGRRETQYF	TGTGCCAGCAGTCGGACTGGAGGCGGGAGAAGAGAGACCCAGTACTTC
TRBV21-1	-	-	TRBJ2-7	CASSKARGDRGTSYEQYF	TGTGCCAGCAGCAAAGCTAGGGGGGACAGGGGGACCTCCTACGAGCAGTACTTC
TRBV4-2	-	-	TRBJ1-1	CASSQVNSEAFF	TGTGCCAGCAGCCAAGTAAATTCTGAAGCTTTCTTT
TRBV11-3	TRBD2	-	TRBJ2-7	CASSLAGGPHEQYF	TGTGCCAGCAGCTTAGCGGGAGGGCCCCACGAGCAGTACTTC
TRBV4-1	TRBD1	-	TRBJ1-2	CASSQAAYRGLTVYGYTF	TGCGCCAGCAGCCAAGCCGCCTACAGGGGGCTGACAGTCTATGGCTACACCTTC
TRBV5-6	-	-	TRBJ1-2	CASSSPPGNGYTF	TGTGCCAGCAGCTCCCCCCCGGGAAATGGCTACACCTTC
TRBV7-3	-	-	TRBJ2-7	CATTTRSDHEQYF	TGTGCCACGACGACGCGGTCAGACCACGAGCAGTACTTC
TRBV6-5	TRBD1	-	TRBJ1-2	CASSYSRTGDGYTF	TGTGCCAGCAGTTACTCTAGGACAGGGGATGGCTACACCTTC
TRBV5-1	-	-	TRBJ2-2	CASSLQGGGELFF	TGCGCCAGCAGCTTACAGGGTGGCGGGGAGCTGTTTTTT
TRBV6-1	TRBD2	once	TRBJ2-7	CASRLAGGPDEQYF	TGTGCCAGCAGGCTAGCGGGAGGGCCTGACGAGCAGTACTTC
TRBV5-6	TRBD1	few	TRBJ2-7	CASSRTGYEQYF	TGTGCCAGCAGCCGGACAGGGTACGAGCAGTACTTC
TRBV28	-	-	TRBJ2-6	CASSAFGLGSGANVLTF	TGTGCCAGCAGTGCATTCGGACTTGGATCTGGGGCCAACGTCCTGACTTTC
TRBV10-3	-	few	TRBJ1-1	CAISPQGRGNTEAFF	TGTGCCATCAGCCCGCAGGGGAGAGGGAACACTGAAGCTTTCTTT
TRBV19	-	-	TRBJ2-5	CASSLSVSQTQYF	TGTGCCAGTAGTCTATCTGTGTCGCAGACCCAGTACTTC
TRBV29-1	-	-	TRBJ2-7	CSVTRTGNHEQYF	TGCAGCGTGACCCGAACAGGTAACCACGAGCAGTACTTC
TRBV7-6	-	-	TRBJ1-1	CASSLAGGGTEAFF	TGTGCCAGCAGCTTAGCTGGGGGAGGGACTGAAGCTTTCTTT
TRBV19	-	-	TRBJ1-3	CASRQDSSGGNTIYF	TGTGCCAGTAGACAGGACAGCTCGGGAGGAAACACCATATATTTT
TRBV6-1	-	-	TRBJ2-1	CASSEPGRAGDEQFF	TGTGCCAGCAGTGAACCGGGACGGGCAGGGGATGAGCAGTTCTTC
TRBV4-2	TRBD2	-	TRBJ2-5	CASSPFVTMSGVQETQYF	TGTGCCAGCAGCCCCTTCGTGACCATGAGCGGGGTCCAAGAGACCCAGTACTTC
TRBV16	-	-	TRBJ1-1	CASSPILNTEAFF	TGTGCCAGCAGCCCCATTCTGAACACTGAAGCTTTCTTT
TRBV7-9	TRBD1	-	TRBJ2-2	CASSLDWTGVTGELFF	TGTGCCAGCAGCTTAGATTGGACAGGGGTCACCGGGGAGCTGTTTTTT
TRBV5-4	-	-	TRBJ2-1	CASSSGEGRSMFF	TGTGCCAGCAGCTCGGGAGAGGGACGCTCAATGTTCTTC
TRBV9	TRBD1	-	TRBJ2-7	CASSAESQGNSYEQYF	TGTGCCAGCAGCGCCGAATCACAGGGGAACTCCTACGAGCAGTACTTC
TRBV7-2	TRBD2	-	TRBJ2-1	CASSSQRTSGYNEQFF	TGTGCCAGCAGCTCTCAGAGGACTAGCGGATACAATGAGCAGTTCTTC